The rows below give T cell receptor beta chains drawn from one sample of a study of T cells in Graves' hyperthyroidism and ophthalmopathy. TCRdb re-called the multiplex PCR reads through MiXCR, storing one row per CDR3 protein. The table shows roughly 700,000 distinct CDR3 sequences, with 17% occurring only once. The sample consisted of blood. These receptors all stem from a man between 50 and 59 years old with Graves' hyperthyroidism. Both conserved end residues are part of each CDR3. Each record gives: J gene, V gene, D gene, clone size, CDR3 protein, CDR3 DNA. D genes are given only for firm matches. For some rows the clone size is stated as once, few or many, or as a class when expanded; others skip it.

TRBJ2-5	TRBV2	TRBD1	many	CASSDVFLTGGLETQYF	TGTGCCAGCAGTGATGTTTTTTTAACAGGGGGTTTAGAGACCCAGTACTTC
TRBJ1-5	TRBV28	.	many	CASSLRTVNQPQHF	TGTGCCAGCAGTTTAAGGACAGTCAATCAGCCCCAGCATTTT
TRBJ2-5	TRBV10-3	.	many	CAISDPTAGRETQYF	TGTGCCATCAGTGATCCGACTGCGGGGCGGGAGACCCAGTACTTC
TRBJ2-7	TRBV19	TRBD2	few	CASSILTSGAYEQYF	TGTGCCAGTAGTATCCTTACTAGCGGAGCCTACGAGCAGTACTTC
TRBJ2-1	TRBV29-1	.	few	CSVEGVFMRTYNEQFF	TGCAGCGTTGAGGGTGTATTTATGCGCACTTACAATGAGCAGTTCTTC
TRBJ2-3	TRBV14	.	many	CASSQFLGTVADTQYF	TGTGCCAGCAGCCAATTTCTGGGCACCGTTGCAGATACGCAGTATTTT
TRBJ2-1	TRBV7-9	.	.	CASSAQGLRNEQFF	TGTGCCAGCAGCGCCCAGGGACTTCGGAATGAGCAGTTCTTC
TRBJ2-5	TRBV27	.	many	CASSLIGVDLGTQYF	TGTGCCAGCAGTTTAATAGGAGTTGATTTAGGGACCCAGTACTTC
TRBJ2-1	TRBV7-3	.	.	CASSLRRESSYNEQFF	TGTGCCAGCAGCTTAAGACGGGAGAGCTCCTACAATGAGCAGTTCTTC
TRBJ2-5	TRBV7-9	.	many	CASSPWDLLQETQYF	TGTGCCAGCAGCCCTTGGGACTTATTACAAGAGACCCAGTACTTC
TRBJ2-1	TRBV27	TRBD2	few	CASSLSASGYDNEQFF	TGTGCCAGCAGTTTATCTGCTAGCGGATACGACAATGAGCAGTTCTTC
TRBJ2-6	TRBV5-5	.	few	CASSRTYRSQSGANVLTF	TGTGCCAGCAGTCGGACATATCGATCGCAATCTGGGGCCAACGTCCTGACTTTC
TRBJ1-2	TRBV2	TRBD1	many	CASSDISTGTGGYTF	TGTGCCAGCAGCGATATCTCGACAGGGACAGGCGGCTACACCTTC
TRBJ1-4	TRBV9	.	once	CASSVGARDIEKLFF	TGTGCCAGCAGCGTAGGGGCGCGGGACATAGAAAAACTGTTTTTT
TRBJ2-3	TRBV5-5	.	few	CASSLDRSADTQYF	TGTGCCAGCAGCTTGGATCGGAGTGCAGATACGCAGTATTTT
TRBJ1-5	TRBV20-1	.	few	CSAIDSSNQPQHF	TGCAGTGCAATCGACAGTAGCAATCAGCCCCAGCATTTT
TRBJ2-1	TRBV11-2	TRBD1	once	CASSNPGGKRYEQFF	TGCGCCAGCAGCAACCCAGGGGGCAAACGGTACGAGCAGTTCTTC
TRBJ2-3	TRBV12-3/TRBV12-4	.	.	CASSRGLGDTQYF	TGTGCCAGCAGTCGAGGACTGGGAGATACGCAGTATTTT
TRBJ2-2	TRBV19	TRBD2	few	CASLAGGLTGELFF	TGTGCCAGTCTAGCGGGAGGACTCACCGGGGAGCTGTTTTTT
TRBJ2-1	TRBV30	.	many	CAWAGANEQFF	TGTGCCTGGGCAGGGGCCAATGAGCAGTTCTTC
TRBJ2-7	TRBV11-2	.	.	CASSHGGSEQYF	TGTGCCAGCAGCCATGGGGGGAGCGAGCAGTACTTC
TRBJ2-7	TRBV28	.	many	CASSPLGTSKGEQYF	TGTGCCAGCTCTCCTCTCGGGACGTCTAAGGGCGAGCAGTACTTC
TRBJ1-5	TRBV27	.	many	CASKLPRGLQSNQPQHF	TGTGCCAGCAAGCTCCCCCGGGGACTTCAGAGCAATCAGCCCCAGCATTTT
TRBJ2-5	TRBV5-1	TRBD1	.	CASSWGQGAGETQYF	TGCGCCAGCAGCTGGGGACAGGGGGCGGGCGAGACCCAGTACTTC
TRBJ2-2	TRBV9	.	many	CASSADSANTGELFF	TGTGCCAGCAGCGCGGACAGCGCGAACACCGGGGAGCTGTTTTTT
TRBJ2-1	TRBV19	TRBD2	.	CASSISLAEPYNEQFF	TGTGCCAGTAGTATCTCTCTAGCGGAGCCCTACAATGAGCAGTTCTTC
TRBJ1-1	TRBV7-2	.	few	CASSLALTGSTEAFF	TGTGCCAGCAGCTTAGCGCTGACAGGAAGCACTGAAGCTTTCTTT